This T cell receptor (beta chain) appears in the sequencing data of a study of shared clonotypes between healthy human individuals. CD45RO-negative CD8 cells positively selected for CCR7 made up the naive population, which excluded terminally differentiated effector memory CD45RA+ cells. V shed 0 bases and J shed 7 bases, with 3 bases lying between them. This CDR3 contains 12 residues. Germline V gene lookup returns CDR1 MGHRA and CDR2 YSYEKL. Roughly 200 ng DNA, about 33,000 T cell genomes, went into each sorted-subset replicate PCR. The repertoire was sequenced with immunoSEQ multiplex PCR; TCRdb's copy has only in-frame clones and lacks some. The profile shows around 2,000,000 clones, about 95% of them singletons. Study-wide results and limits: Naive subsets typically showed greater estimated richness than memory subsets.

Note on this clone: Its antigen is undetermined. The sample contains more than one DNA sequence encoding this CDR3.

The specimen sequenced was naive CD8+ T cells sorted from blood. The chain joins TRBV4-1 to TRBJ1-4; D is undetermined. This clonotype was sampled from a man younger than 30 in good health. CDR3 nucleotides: TGCGCCAGCAGCCAAGATTCTGAAAAACTGTTTTTT. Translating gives CASSQDSEKLFF.